The 7 T cell receptor beta chains below come from one sample, sequenced in a study of T cell repertoires in ileal Crohn's disease. The protocol was immunoSEQ multiplex PCR, while the TCRdb copy is restricted to in-frame clones and leaves out a portion. The data hold approximately 15,000 clones, with around three quarters observed a single time. Sequenced sample: ileal tissue. The receptors come from an adult with Crohn's disease.

This clone has just one count. The chain recombines TRBV5-1 with TRBJ1-1; D might be TRBD1 (5 bases). Trimming took off 6 bases at V and 0 bases at J, with 24 bases between the two ends. Germline assignment: CDR1 SGHRS and CDR2 YFSETQ. The CDR3 is 18 amino acids. The CDR3 coding sequence is TGCGCCAGCATCGGGGGAGCAGGCCTGCCCCCCCTGAACACTGAAGCTTTCTTT. Translating it yields CASIGGAGLPPLNTEAFF.

The chain joins TRBV6-1 to TRBJ2-6, with TRBD1 as a possible D gene (5 bases). This CDR3 region has 17 residues. Between the trimmed V and J ends, which lost 4 bases and 3 bases, there was a span of 16 bases. Germline V gene data show CDR1 as MNHNS and CDR2 as SASEGT. The DNA of the CDR3 is TGTGCCAGCAGTGGGAGAGACCAGGGAATTGGGGCCAACGTCCTGACTTTC. Translating it yields CASSGRDQGIGANVLTF.

This clone appeared once. The chain joins TRBV9 to TRBJ2-7; 11 nucleotides align to TRBD1. CDR3 length: 15 amino acids. Germline CDR1 and CDR2: SGDLS and YYNGEE. V shed 0 bases and J 4 bases; nucleotides not matched to a gene: 3. The CDR3: CASSVAGQGVYEQYF. The CDR3 DNA is TGTGCCAGCAGCGTAGCGGGACAGGGGGTTTACGAGCAGTACTTC.

V usage is TRBV7-9 and J usage is TRBJ2-1, with TRBD1 matching 8 bases. This CDR3 is 16 amino acids long. The J segment lost 0 bases and the V segment lost 5 bases, leaving 6 bases of the junction unmatched. In germline, CDR1 is SEHNR, CDR2 FQNEAQ (reference sequence). The CDR3 here is CASSPGDRGSYNEQFF. DNA of the CDR3: TGTGCCAGCAGCCCAGGCGACAGGGGCTCCTACAATGAGCAGTTCTTC.

The chain employs TRBV5-6 and TRBJ2-3, with 11 bases fitting TRBD1. With 0 bases clipped from V and 4 bases from J, the junction kept 4 bases outside the gene matches. The CDR3 extends over 16 amino acids. Germline CDR1 SGHDT, CDR2 YYEEEE. CDR3 bases: TGTGCCAGCAGCTTGGGTTGGGACAGGGGGTCAGATACGCAGTATTTT. Translating it yields CASSLGWDRGSDTQYF.

This chain uses TRBV28 with TRBJ1-5; D may be TRBD1 (6 bases). CDR3 length: 14 residues. Germline values: CDR1 MDHEN, CDR2 SYDVKM. V dropped 8 bases and J dropped 1 base, with 12 bases sitting between them. The CDR3 loop reads CASQIRGSNQPQHF. The CDR3 DNA is TGTGCCAGCCAGATCAGGGGAAGCAATCAGCCCCAGCATTTT. Full variable domain (outside the CDR3, taken from reference TRBV28 and TRBJ1-5): DVKVTQSSRYLVKRTGEKVFLECVQDMDHENMFWYRQDPGLGLRLIYFSYDVKMKEKGDIPEGYSVSREKKERFSLILESASTNQTSMYLCASQIRGSNQPQHFGDGTRLSIL.

This chain connects TRBV9 to TRBJ2-1; 10 nucleotides agree with TRBD2. J was trimmed by 6 bases and V by 3 bases; bases with no gene match: 9. Germline V gene lookup returns CDR1 SGDLS and CDR2 YYNGEE. CDR3 length equals 16 residues. CDR3 sequence (DNA): TGTGCCAGCAGCGCGACCCTAGCGGGAGTCCCCAATGAGCAGTTCTTC. It yields the protein CASSATLAGVPNEQFF.